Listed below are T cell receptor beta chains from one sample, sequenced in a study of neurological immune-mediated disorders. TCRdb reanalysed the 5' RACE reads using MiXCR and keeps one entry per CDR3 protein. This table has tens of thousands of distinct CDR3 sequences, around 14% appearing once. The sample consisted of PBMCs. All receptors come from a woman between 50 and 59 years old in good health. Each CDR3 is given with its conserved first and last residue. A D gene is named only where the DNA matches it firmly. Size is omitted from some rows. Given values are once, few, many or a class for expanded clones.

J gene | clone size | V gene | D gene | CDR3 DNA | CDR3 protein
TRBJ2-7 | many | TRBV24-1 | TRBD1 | TGTGCCACCAGTATGGGACAGGGTAGCGGCGAGCAGTACTTC | CATSMGQGSGEQYF
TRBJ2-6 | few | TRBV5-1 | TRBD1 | TGCGCCAGCAGGGGAAGGCAGGGGGATTTTTCTGGGGCCAACGTCCTGACTTTC | CASRGRQGDFSGANVLTF
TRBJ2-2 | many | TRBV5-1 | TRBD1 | TGCGCCAGCAGCTCCGGGACAGTGAACACCGGGGAGCTGTTTTTT | CASSSGTVNTGELFF
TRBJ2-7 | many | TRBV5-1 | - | TGCGCCAGCACCCCGGGTGTCTCCTACGAGCAGTACTTC | CASTPGVSYEQYF
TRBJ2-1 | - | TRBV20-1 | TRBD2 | TGCAGCGGGCCCTTAGCGGGGGGGCCGTTGAACGAGCAGTTCTTC | CSGPLAGGPLNEQFF
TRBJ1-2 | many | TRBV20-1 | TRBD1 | TGCAGTGCTAGAGATCGGACAGGGGTCTATGGCTACACCTTC | CSARDRTGVYGYTF
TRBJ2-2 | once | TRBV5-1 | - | TGCGCCAGCAGCAGGGGACCGGTGGTGAGCACCGGGGAGCTGTTTTTT | CASSRGPVVSTGELFF
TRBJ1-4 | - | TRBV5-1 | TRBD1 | TGCGACAGCAGCCTGGGACAGGACGGGGAAAAACTGTTTTTT | CDSSLGQDGEKLFF
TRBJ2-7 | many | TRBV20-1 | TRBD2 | TGCAGTGCTAGGAAGGGACTAGCGGTCAGCTCCTACGAGCAGTACTTC | CSARKGLAVSSYEQYF
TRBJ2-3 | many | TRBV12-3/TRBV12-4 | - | TGTGCCAGCAGTTTGGAGGGGGCGACGCAGTATTTT | CASSLEGATQYF
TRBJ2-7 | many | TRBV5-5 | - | TGTGCCAGCAGCGCCGGACAGACCTACGAGCAGTACTTC | CASSAGQTYEQYF
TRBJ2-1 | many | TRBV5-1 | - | TGCGCCAGCAGCTCCGCCCCGGGCTCCTACAATGAGCAGTTCTTC | CASSSAPGSYNEQFF
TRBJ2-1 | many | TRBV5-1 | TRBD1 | TGCGCCAGCAGCTTACAGGGGGCGGGTCCGTACAATGAGCAGTTCTTC | CASSLQGAGPYNEQFF
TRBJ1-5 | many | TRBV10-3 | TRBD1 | TGTGCCGCGGCGGACAGGGATAGCAATCAGCCCCAGCATTTT | CAAADRDSNQPQHF
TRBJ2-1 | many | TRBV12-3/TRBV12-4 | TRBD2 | TGTGCCAGCAGTTTTACGTGGCGGGGGGGACACAATGAGCAGTTCTTC | CASSFTWRGGHNEQFF
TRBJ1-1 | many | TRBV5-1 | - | TGCGCCAGCAGCACCATCTACAGGGAATTTGAAGCTTTCTTT | CASSTIYREFEAFF
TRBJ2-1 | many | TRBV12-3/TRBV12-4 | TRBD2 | TGTGCCAGCAGCTCCCCTGGGGGGGTGGGCCAGGGGCAGTTCTTC | CASSSPGGVGQGQFF
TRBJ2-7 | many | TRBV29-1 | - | TGCAGCGTTGCGGGGACCCGAGTAAACGAGCAGTACTTC | CSVAGTRVNEQYF
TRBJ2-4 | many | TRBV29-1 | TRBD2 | TGCAGCGTTGAAGGCGGGGGCAAAAACATTCAGTACTTC | CSVEGGGKNIQYF
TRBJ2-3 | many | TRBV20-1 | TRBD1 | TGCAGTGCCCAAGGACAGGGGATGGCAGATACGCAGTATTTT | CSAQGQGMADTQYF
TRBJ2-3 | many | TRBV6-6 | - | TGTGCCAGCAGTTACTCGTCAGATACGCAGTATTTT | CASSYSSDTQYF
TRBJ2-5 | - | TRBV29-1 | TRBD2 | TGCAGCGTTGAACTGAGGGGACTAGCGCTTCAAGAGACCCAGTACTTC | CSVELRGLALQETQYF
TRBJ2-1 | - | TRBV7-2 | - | TGTGCCAGCAGCCGCAGCGGGCTGGGGTATATCGGTGAGCAGTTCTTC | CASSRSGLGYIGEQFF
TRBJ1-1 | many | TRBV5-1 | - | TGCGCCAGCAGAGGGGGGGATACGAACACTGAAGCTTTCTTT | CASRGGDTNTEAFF
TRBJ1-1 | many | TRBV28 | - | TGTGCCAGCAGTTGGCGACAACCCAACACTGAAGCTTTCTTT | CASSWRQPNTEAFF
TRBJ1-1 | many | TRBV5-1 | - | TGCGCCAGCAGCCGGGTCCCGACAGACATGAACACTGAAGCTTTCTTT | CASSRVPTDMNTEAFF
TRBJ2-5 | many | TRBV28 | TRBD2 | TGTGCCAGCAGTTTAGTTCACCCGGGGGGGCGAGAGACCCAGTACTTC | CASSLVHPGGRETQYF
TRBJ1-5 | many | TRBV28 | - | TGTGCCAGCAGCCTCGGCACTGGACCCAATCAGCCCCAGCATTTT | CASSLGTGPNQPQHF
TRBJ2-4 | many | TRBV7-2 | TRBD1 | TGTGCCAGCAGCTCATCTTCCGGGACAGGGGGCGAAAACATTCAGTACTTC | CASSSSSGTGGENIQYF
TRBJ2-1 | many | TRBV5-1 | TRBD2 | TGCGCCTCTCGACTGGCGGGGGGGCCTTTTCTTAATGAGCAGTTCTTC | CASRLAGGPFLNEQFF
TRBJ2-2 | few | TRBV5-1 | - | TGCGCCAGCCGGACACCTACCAACACCGGGGAGCTGTTTTTT | CASRTPTNTGELFF
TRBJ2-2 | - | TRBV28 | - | TGTGCCAGCAGTGGTCACACCGGGGAGCTGTTTTTT | CASSGHTGELFF
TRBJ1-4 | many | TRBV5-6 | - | TGTGCCAGCAGCGGACAGTCTAATGAAAAACTGTTTTTT | CASSGQSNEKLFF
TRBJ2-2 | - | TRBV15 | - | TGTGCCACCGGGGGGCCAAACACCGGGGAGATGTTTTTT | CATGGPNTGEMFF
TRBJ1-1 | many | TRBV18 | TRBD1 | TGTGCCAGCTCAGAAAATACAGGGGGCCCAATGAACACTGAAGCTTTCTTT | CASSENTGGPMNTEAFF
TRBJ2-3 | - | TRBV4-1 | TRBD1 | TGCGCCAGCAGCCAACTTCTCACAGGGGGCCGGGCAGATACGCAGTATTTT | CASSQLLTGGRADTQYF
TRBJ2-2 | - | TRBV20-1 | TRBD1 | TGCAGTGCTAGAGAGGGAGGACAGGGAGCCGGGGAGCTGTTTTTT | CSAREGGQGAGELFF
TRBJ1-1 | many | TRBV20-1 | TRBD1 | TGCAGTGCCAGCAACCCCGTCAGGGGGAGGACTGAAGCTTTCTTT | CSASNPVRGRTEAFF
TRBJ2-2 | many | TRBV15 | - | TGTGCCACCAGCAGAAAACCACCCGGTAACACCGGGGAGCTGTTTTTT | CATSRKPPGNTGELFF
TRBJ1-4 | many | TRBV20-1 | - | TGCAGTGCTAGAGATCGAAGCGGTAATGAAAAACTGTTTTTT | CSARDRSGNEKLFF
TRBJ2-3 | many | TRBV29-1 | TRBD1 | TGCAGCGTTGATAACGACAGGGGCCAGCGCACAGATACGCAGTATTTT | CSVDNDRGQRTDTQYF
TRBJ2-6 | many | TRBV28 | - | TGTGCTGTCCAAGGGCAACCTGCCTCTGGGGCCAACGTCCTGACTTTC | CAVQGQPASGANVLTF
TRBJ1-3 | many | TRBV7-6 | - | TGTGCCAGCAGCGATCGTAAAGCTGGAAACACCATATATTTT | CASSDRKAGNTIYF
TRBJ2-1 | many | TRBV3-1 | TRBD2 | TGTGCCAGCAGCCGAGGGACTAGCGAGCAGTTCTTC | CASSRGTSEQFF
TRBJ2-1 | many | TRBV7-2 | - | TGTGCCAGCAGCCTCATGCGGACACTTCCCCAGTTCTTC | CASSLMRTLPQFF
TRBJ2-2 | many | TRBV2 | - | TGTGCCAGCAGTGATTTACGCGTGCCTAGAACCGGGGAGCTGTTTTTT | CASSDLRVPRTGELFF
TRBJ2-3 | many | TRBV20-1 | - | TGCAGTGCTAGCAGGGTCAGTAACACAGATACGCAGTATTTT | CSASRVSNTDTQYF
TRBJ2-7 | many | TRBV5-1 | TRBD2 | TGCGCCAGCCGGACTAGCGGCTCCTACGAGCAGTACTTC | CASRTSGSYEQYF
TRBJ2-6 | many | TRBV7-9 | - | TGTGCCAGCAGCCTAGAAAGCTCTGGGGCCAACGTCCTGACTTTC | CASSLESSGANVLTF
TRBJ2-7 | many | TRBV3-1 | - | TGTGCCAGCAGCCCCCATCTCCCCTACGAGCAGTACTTC | CASSPHLPYEQYF
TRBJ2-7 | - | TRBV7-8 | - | TGTGTCAGCAGCTTCGGGCCGACGGGTGAGCAGTACTTC | CVSSFGPTGEQYF
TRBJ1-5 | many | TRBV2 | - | TGTGCCAGCAGCGAAGGAGGGATTCGACAGCCCCAGCATTTT | CASSEGGIRQPQHF
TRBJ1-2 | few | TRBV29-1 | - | TGCAGCGTTTATGACGGAACTAACTATGGCTACACCTTC | CSVYDGTNYGYTF